What follows are 27 T cell receptor beta chains derived from one specimen sequenced in a study of OX40 agonist ivuxolimab in advanced cancers. Method: immunoSEQ multiplex PCR; TCRdb's copy keeps in-frame clones and lacks some. The sample shows around 37,000 clones, about 84% of them seen only once. The specimen comprised CD4+ or CD8+ T cells sorted from blood, sampled in a trial of the OX40 agonist ivuxolimab. These receptors came from an adult with an advanced solid tumor such as melanoma, head and neck, liver or kidney cancer.

In its sample, this clone was seen many times. The chain combines TRBV6-1 with TRBJ2-1; TRBD2 aligns across 14 bases. The CDR3 is made up of 15 amino acids. V lost 4 bases to trimming and J lost 9 bases; unmatched junction nucleotides: 5. Germline V lookup: CDR1 MNHNS, CDR2 SASEGT. Written as DNA, the CDR3 is TGTGCCAGCAGTGCGACTAGCGGGGGGGCAAGTGAGCAGTTCTTC. It is translated as CASSATSGGASEQFF.

The chain is built from TRBV10-3 and TRBJ1-2; 9 positions match TRBD1. Germline trimming cut 10 bases from V and 5 bases from J; bases unmatched to any gene: 14. The CDR3 extends over 15 amino acids. From germline, CDR1 is ENHRY and CDR2 SYGVKD. CDR3 region: CANYNRDREGYGYTF. In DNA form, the CDR3 reads TGTGCCAACTACAACCGGGACAGGGAGGGATATGGCTACACCTTC.

The rearrangement joins TRBV4-1 to TRBJ1-4; no definite D call. This CDR3 region has 14 residues. The V and J ends lost 4 bases and 8 bases respectively, with 14 bases between them. Germline CDR1 reads MGHRA; CDR2 reads YSYEKL. Here the CDR3 DNA reads TGCGCCAGCAGCCCCCCCCGAACGATCGAAAAACTGTTTTTT. It encodes CASSPPRTIEKLFF.

The rearrangement links TRBV27 to TRBJ2-5; 11 bases line up with TRBD2. The J call may not be correct, given that the DNA end is closer to TRBJ2-7. Germline CDR1 is MNHEY and CDR2 is SMNVEV (reference sequence). This CDR3 has 16 residues. This CDR3 is CASSFTATSGAYEQYF. The CDR3 DNA is TGTGCCAGCAGTTTTACCGCGACTAGCGGGGCTTACGAGCAGTACTTC.

Regarding this clone: Additional DNA sequences in this sample encode the identical CDR3. V is TRBV5-1 and J is TRBJ1-4; 8 bases match TRBD1. Germline V gives CDR1 SGHRS, CDR2 YFSETQ. The CDR3 spans 14 residues. V was pared by 4 bases and J by 7 bases, with 6 bases of the junction left unmatched. In DNA form, the CDR3 reads TGCGCCAGCAGCCCAGACAGGGGAGGTGAAAAACTGTTTTTT. This translates into CASSPDRGGEKLFF.

This sequence joins TRBV28 and TRBJ1-1; D is uncertain. Germline values: CDR1 MDHEN, CDR2 SYDVKM. CDR3 length equals 14 residues. Trimming cost V 8 bases and J 1 base, with 14 bases left between them. The CDR3 DNA reads as TGTGCCAGCCGTGCAATTGGCGCGAACACTGAAGCTTTCTTT. This codes for CASRAIGANTEAFF.

This clone has a single count. The chain recombines TRBV13 with TRBJ2-3, with 8 bases identical to TRBD2. CDR1 and CDR2 from the germline V gene are PRHDT and FYEKMQ (reference sequence). The CDR3 is 18 residues long. With 2 bases clipped from V and 2 bases from J, the junction kept 12 bases outside the gene matches. The CDR3 sequence is CASSLRIGVAGHTDTQYF. The CDR3 coding sequence is TGTGCCAGCAGCTTACGGATCGGAGTAGCGGGGCACACAGATACGCAGTATTTT.

The V and J genes are TRBV28 and TRBJ1-1; a weak D match, TRBD1 (5 bases). Germline loops: CDR1 MDHEN, CDR2 SYDVKM. V lost 1 base to trimming and J lost 4 bases, with 10 bases between them. This CDR3 has 14 amino acids. CDR3 loop: CASSLSGVSTEAFF. CDR3 DNA sequence: TGTGCCAGCAGTTTATCGGGGGTAAGCACTGAAGCTTTCTTT.

Note on this clone: One end of the junction is discordant with germline, which a read error may explain. The V gene is TRBV7-7, the J gene TRBJ2-5; D could derive from TRBD1 or TRBD2 (6 bases each). The CDR3 spans 14 residues. In germline, CDR1 is SSHAT, CDR2 FNYEAQ (reference sequence). The CDR3 DNA is TGTGCCAGCGGCTTAGGGGGGCGAATGGAGACCCAGTACTTC. This codes for CASGLGGRMETQYF. The complete variable domain, with remaining parts taken from reference TRBV7-7 and TRBJ2-5, reads GAGVSQSPRYKVTKRGQDVTLRCDPISSHATLYWYQQALGQGPEFLTYFNYEAQPDKSGLPSDRFSAERPEGSISTLTIQRTEQRDSAMYRCASGLGGRMETQYFGPGTRLLVL.

This chain joins TRBV7-9 and TRBJ2-3; weak D call: TRBD2 (5 bases). V was shortened by 5 bases and J by 4 bases, with 10 bases between the two germline ends. CDR3 length: 13 residues. Germline CDR1 is SEHNR and CDR2 is FQNEAQ (reference sequence). The CDR3 reads CASSGTRADTQYF. The DNA of the CDR3 is TGTGCCAGCAGCGGAACTAGAGCAGATACGCAGTATTTT.

The chain recombines TRBV6-1 with TRBJ1-2, with 9 bases lining up with TRBD1. The length of the CDR3 is 13 residues. Germline lookup yields CDR1 MNHNS and CDR2 SASEGT. V was clipped by 5 bases and J by 6 bases; unmatched bases: 4. The CDR3 DNA reads as TGTGCCAGCAGTAACCGGGACAGGGATGGCTACACCTTC. This encodes CASSNRDRDGYTF.

The CDR3 region has the DNA TGTGCCAGTAGATCGGGACAGGGGGCGGGCAGCACTGAAGCTTTCTTT. It yields the protein CASRSGQGAGSTEAFF. The chain couples TRBV19 to TRBJ1-1; TRBD1 matches at 12 bases. Germline CDR1 is LNHDA and CDR2 is SQIVND (reference sequence). The CDR3 totals 16 residues. V trimming: 6 bases; J trimming: 4 bases; junction bases outside the gene matches: 9.

The V and J genes are TRBV4-1 and TRBJ1-2; D gene unclear. Germline V CDR1 and CDR2: MGHRA, YSYEKL. This CDR3 region has 14 residues. The ends were cut back, 4 bases at V and 5 bases at J, with 14 bases in the middle. CDR3 protein: CASSPGLGRYGYTF. The CDR3 nucleotides read TGCGCCAGCAGCCCAGGTTTAGGGAGGTATGGCTACACCTTC.

The rearrangement uses TRBV6-4 and TRBJ2-1; 10 bases map to TRBD2. V gave up 4 bases and J gave up 12 bases; unmatched junction bases: 9. Per the germline V gene, CDR1 is MRHNA and CDR2 is SNTAGT. This CDR3 comprises 14 residues. The CDR3 spells CASSAERGGRVQFF. CDR3 coding DNA: TGTGCCAGCAGTGCGGAGCGGGGGGGCCGGGTGCAGTTCTTC.

V is TRBV2 and J is TRBJ2-2; 13 nucleotides align to TRBD2. The germline CDR1 and CDR2 sequences are SNHLY and FYNNEI. CDR3 length: 17 amino acids. The junction had 8 bases not matched to a gene; V was cut back by 6 bases and J by 4 bases. The CDR3 loop reads CASRQLAGGPGTGELFF. CDR3 nucleotides: TGTGCCAGCAGGCAACTAGCGGGGGGGCCGGGCACCGGGGAGCTGTTTTTT.

V is TRBV27 and J is TRBJ2-7, with D perhaps TRBD2 (6 bases). V shed 2 bases and J shed 7 bases, with 18 bases lying between them. The CDR3 loop spans 15 amino acids. Per the germline V gene, CDR1 is MNHEY and CDR2 is SMNVEV (reference sequence). The CDR3 region is CASSLGWGVPSEQYF. CDR3 DNA sequence: TGTGCCAGCAGTTTAGGGTGGGGGGTACCGAGTGAGCAGTACTTC.

The V and J genes are TRBV14 and TRBJ2-6; tentatively, D is TRBD1 or TRBD2 (6 bases each). CDR1 is SGHDN, CDR2 FVKESK, per germline. The V end was cut by 3 bases, the J end by 0 bases, with 21 bases between. This CDR3 contains 20 residues. CDR3 nucleotide sequence: TGTGCCAGCAGCCACATACAGGGAGGCGCACCCTTCTCTGGGGCCAACGTCCTGACTTTC. Translating gives CASSHIQGGAPFSGANVLTF.

The chain recombines TRBV25-1 with TRBJ1-4; TRBD1 matches at 8 bases. The CDR3 has 17 amino acids. V was clipped by 1 base and J by 0 bases; unmatched bases: 4. Germline CDR1 reads MGHDK; CDR2 reads SYGVNS. CDR3 sequence (DNA): TGTGCCAGCAGTGAATCACGGACAGGGTCAACTAATGAAAAACTGTTTTTT. Translation: CASSESRTGSTNEKLFF.

CDR3 DNA: TGTGCCAGTAGTCCCCTAGCTGCAGGAATCTACGAGCAGTACTTC. Its translation: CASSPLAAGIYEQYF. V is TRBV19 and J is TRBJ2-7, with a tentative D call TRBD2 (5 bases). The germline V gene has CDR1 LNHDA and CDR2 SQIVND (reference sequence). V shed 5 bases and J shed 3 bases, with 17 bases lying between them. This CDR3 region has 15 residues.

The chain is built from TRBV14 and TRBJ2-1, with 9 nucleotides matching TRBD2. CDR3 size: 15 residues. In germline, CDR1 is SGHDN, CDR2 FVKESK. V was pared by 5 bases and J by 4 bases, with 6 bases of the junction left unmatched. Here the CDR3 DNA reads TGTGCCAGCAGCACGACTAGCGGAGAATACAATGAGCAGTTCTTC. Its protein product is CASSTTSGEYNEQFF.

The chain employs TRBV11-3 and TRBJ2-1, with 8 bases aligning to TRBD2. The CDR3 runs 14 residues. J lost 6 bases, V lost 1 base, and 2 bases had no gene match. Germline values: CDR1 SGHNT, CDR2 YENEEA. The CDR3 spells CASSLAGGLNEQFF. In DNA, the CDR3 is TGTGCCAGCAGCTTAGCGGGGGGGCTCAATGAGCAGTTCTTC.

This chain connects TRBV2 to TRBJ2-5; 12 nucleotides agree with TRBD2. Germline-derived CDR1 and CDR2 are SNHLY and FYNNEI. V was clipped by 4 bases and J by 4 bases; unmatched bases: 4. The CDR3 totals 15 residues. The CDR3 protein is CASSGLAGGAETQYF. Here the CDR3 DNA reads TGTGCCAGCAGTGGTCTAGCGGGGGGGGCAGAGACCCAGTACTTC.

This clone was recorded once. The genes are TRBV19 and TRBJ1-5, with no clear D. The CDR3 has 14 residues. Trimming pared 3 bases from V and 0 bases from J, leaving 6 bases between. CDR1 and CDR2 (germline): LNHDA, SQIVND (reference sequence). The CDR3 spells CASSIWDSNQPQHF. The CDR3 DNA reads as TGTGCCAGTAGTATCTGGGATAGCAATCAGCCCCAGCATTTT. The whole variable domain, filled in from reference TRBV19 and TRBJ1-5, reads DGGITQSPKYLFRKEGQNVTLSCEQNLNHDAMYWYRQDPGQGLRLIYYSQIVNDFQKGDIAEGYSVSREKKESFPLTVTSAQKNPTAFYLCASSIWDSNQPQHFGDGTRLSIL.

The J gene is TRBJ1-3, the V gene TRBV6-5; D is undetermined. Trimming removed 4 bases at V and 4 bases at J, with 17 bases between. The CDR3 covers 16 residues. Germline-derived CDR1 and CDR2 are MNHEY and SVGAGI. The CDR3 loop is CASSFPDSSGGNTIYF. The DNA of the CDR3 is TGTGCCAGCAGTTTCCCGGACTCCTCGGGCGGAAACACCATATATTTT.

This clone was recorded once. The V and J genes are TRBV30 and TRBJ2-2, with 9 bases matching TRBD2. Trimming removed 3 bases from V and 4 bases from J; junction bases left unmatched: 6. The CDR3 length is 15 residues. Germline V gene sequence: CDR1 GTSNPN, CDR2 SVGIG (reference sequence). CDR3 in DNA: TGTGCCTGGAGAGGCGGGGGGGCCGGCACCGGGGAGCTGTTTTTT. Translating it yields CAWRGGGAGTGELFF.

This chain joins TRBV5-4 and TRBJ2-1, with 14 bases that match TRBD2. This CDR3 has 17 residues. The germline V gene encodes CDR1 SGHNT and CDR2 YYREEE (reference sequence). J lost 5 bases, V lost 3 bases, and 7 bases had no gene match. DNA for the CDR3: TGTGCCAGCAGCTGGGGGACTAGCGGGAGCGTGAACAATGAGCAGTTCTTC. This sequence encodes CASSWGTSGSVNNEQFF.

The sample holds one count of this clone. The chain is built from TRBV28 and TRBJ1-2, with 11 bases aligning to TRBD1. Germline V gives CDR1 MDHEN, CDR2 SYDVKM. V was clipped by 6 bases and J by 4 bases; unmatched bases: 4. The CDR3 is 14 amino acids. DNA of the CDR3: TGTGCCAGCAGGCCCGGGACAGGGGGCTATGGCTACACCTTC. Its protein product is CASRPGTGGYGYTF.